The rows below give T cell receptor beta chains drawn from one sample of a study of cytotoxic CD8 clonotypes in ibrutinib-treated CLL. Assay: immunoSEQ multiplex PCR; the TCRdb copy retains only in-frame clones and omits some. The data show roughly 250,000 clones, with under 75% seen just once and 15% held by the top ten. The specimen comprised PBMCs, sampled after 24 months of ibrutinib treatment. Receptors were obtained from a human donor with chronic lymphocytic leukemia. The CDR3 runs from the conserved cysteine through the conserved F or W. The D gene is left open where the match is weak. Some rows have no size entry. The others give once, few or many, or a class for an expanded clone.

TRBV27	12	NA	TRBJ2-7	TRBD1	CASPLGDSWQYF	TGTGCCAGCCCCCTCGGGGACAGTTGGCAGTACTTC
TRBV5-4	13	few	TRBJ2-1	TRBD1	CASRQDRYNEQFF	TGTGCCAGCAGACAGGACAGGTACAATGAGCAGTTCTTC
TRBV28	14	NA	TRBJ2-2	NA	CASSPAGNTGELFF	TGTGCCAGCAGCCCCGCCGGGAACACCGGGGAGCTGTTTTTT
TRBV7-8	12	once	TRBJ2-1	NA	CASSLPRVEQFF	TGTGCCAGCAGCTTACCCCGCGTTGAGCAGTTCTTC
TRBV5-1	14	few	TRBJ1-1	NA	CASSFGRTGTEAFF	TGCGCCAGCAGCTTTGGACGGACGGGCACTGAAGCTTTCTTT
TRBV30	14	NA	TRBJ1-5	TRBD1	CAWSLGQAVQPQHF	TGTGCCTGGAGTTTGGGACAGGCGGTTCAGCCCCAGCATTTT
TRBV9	15	NA	TRBJ2-5	NA	CASSVGSGNLETQYF	TGTGCCAGCAGCGTAGGGTCCGGGAATCTGGAGACCCAGTACTTC
TRBV5-1	14	once	TRBJ1-5	TRBD1	CASSPQGSNQPQHF	TGCGCCAGCAGCCCACAGGGGTCAAATCAGCCCCAGCATTTT
TRBV27	14	few	TRBJ2-7	NA	CASNSRGVLFEQYF	TGTGCCAGCAACTCCCGGGGCGTCCTCTTCGAGCAGTACTTC
TRBV29-1	11	NA	TRBJ2-5	NA	CSVTEGETQYF	TGCAGCGTCACCGAAGGCGAGACCCAGTACTTC
TRBV29-1	13	NA	TRBJ2-1	TRBD2	CSVAGALNNEQFF	TGCAGCGTCGCGGGAGCCCTTAACAATGAGCAGTTCTTC
TRBV7-9	16	NA	TRBJ1-1	TRBD1	CASSSPKGTANTEAFF	TGTGCCAGCAGCTCCCCAAAGGGGACAGCGAACACTGAAGCTTTCTTT